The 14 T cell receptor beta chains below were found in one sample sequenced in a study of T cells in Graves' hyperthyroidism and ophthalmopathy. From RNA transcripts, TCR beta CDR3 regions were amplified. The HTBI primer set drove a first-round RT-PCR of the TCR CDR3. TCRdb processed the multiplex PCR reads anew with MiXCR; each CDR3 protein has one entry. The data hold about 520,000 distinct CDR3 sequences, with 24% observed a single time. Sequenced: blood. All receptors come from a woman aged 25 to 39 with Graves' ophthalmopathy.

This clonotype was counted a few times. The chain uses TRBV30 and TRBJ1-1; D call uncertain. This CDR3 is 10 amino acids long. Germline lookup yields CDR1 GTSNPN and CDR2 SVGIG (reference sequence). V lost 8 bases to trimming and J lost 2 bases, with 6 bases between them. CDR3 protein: CAGINTEAFF. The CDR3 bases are TGTGCCGGGATCAACACTGAAGCTTTCTTT.

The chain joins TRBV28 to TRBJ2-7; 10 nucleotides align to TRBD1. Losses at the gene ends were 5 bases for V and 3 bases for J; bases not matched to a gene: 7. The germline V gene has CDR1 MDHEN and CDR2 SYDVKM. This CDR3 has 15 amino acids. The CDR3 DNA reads TGTGCCAGCAGTCCGGCCGGGACAGGGGTCTACGAGCAGTACTTC. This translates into CASSPAGTGVYEQYF. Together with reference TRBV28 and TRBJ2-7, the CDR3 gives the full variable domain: DVKVTQSSRYLVKRTGEKVFLECVQDMDHENMFWYRQDPGLGLRLIYFSYDVKMKEKGDIPEGYSVSREKKERFSLILESASTNQTSMYLCASSPAGTGVYEQYFGPGTRLTVT.

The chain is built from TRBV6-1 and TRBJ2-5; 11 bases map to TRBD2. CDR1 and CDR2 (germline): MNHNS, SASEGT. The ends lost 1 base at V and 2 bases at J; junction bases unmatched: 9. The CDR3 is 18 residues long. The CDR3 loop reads CASSEVTSGGREQETQYF. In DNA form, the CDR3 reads TGTGCCAGCAGTGAAGTTACTAGCGGGGGCCGTGAACAAGAGACCCAGTACTTC.

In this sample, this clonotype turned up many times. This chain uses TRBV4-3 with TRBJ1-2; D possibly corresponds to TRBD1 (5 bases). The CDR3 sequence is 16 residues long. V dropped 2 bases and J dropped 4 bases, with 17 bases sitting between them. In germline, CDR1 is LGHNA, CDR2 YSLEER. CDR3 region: CASSQTAGGTGYGYTF. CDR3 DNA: TGCGCCAGCAGCCAAACGGCCGGGGGGACGGGCTATGGCTACACCTTC.

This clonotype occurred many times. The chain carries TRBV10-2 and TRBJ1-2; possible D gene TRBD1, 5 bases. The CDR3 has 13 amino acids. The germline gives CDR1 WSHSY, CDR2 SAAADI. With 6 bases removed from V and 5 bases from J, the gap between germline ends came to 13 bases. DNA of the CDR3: TGCGCCAGCAGGGGGACGACCGAGTATGGCTACACCTTC. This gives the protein CASRGTTEYGYTF.

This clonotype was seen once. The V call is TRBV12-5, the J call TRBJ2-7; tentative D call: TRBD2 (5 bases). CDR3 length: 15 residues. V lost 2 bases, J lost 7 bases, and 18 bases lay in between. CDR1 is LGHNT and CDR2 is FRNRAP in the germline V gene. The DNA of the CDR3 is TGTGCTAGTGGTTTGAACGATCATGAACCGGGAGAGCAGTACTTC. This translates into CASGLNDHEPGEQYF.

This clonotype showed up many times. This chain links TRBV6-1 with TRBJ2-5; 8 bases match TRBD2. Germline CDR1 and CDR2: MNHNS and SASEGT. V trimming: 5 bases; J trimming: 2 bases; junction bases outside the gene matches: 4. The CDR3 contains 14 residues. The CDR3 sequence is CASSKRLAQETQYF. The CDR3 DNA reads TGTGCCAGCAGTAAAAGACTAGCGCAAGAGACCCAGTACTTC.

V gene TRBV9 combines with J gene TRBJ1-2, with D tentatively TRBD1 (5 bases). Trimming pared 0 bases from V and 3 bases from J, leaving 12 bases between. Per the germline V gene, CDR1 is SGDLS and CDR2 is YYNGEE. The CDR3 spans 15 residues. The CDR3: CASSVEARVDYGYTF. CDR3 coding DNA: TGTGCCAGCAGCGTAGAGGCCAGGGTGGACTATGGCTACACCTTC. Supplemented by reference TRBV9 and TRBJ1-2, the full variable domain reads DSGVTQTPKHLITATGQRVTLRCSPRSGDLSVYWYQQSLDQGLQFLIQYYNGEERAKGNILERFSAQQFPDLHSELNLSSLELGDSALYFCASSVEARVDYGYTFGSGTRLTVV.

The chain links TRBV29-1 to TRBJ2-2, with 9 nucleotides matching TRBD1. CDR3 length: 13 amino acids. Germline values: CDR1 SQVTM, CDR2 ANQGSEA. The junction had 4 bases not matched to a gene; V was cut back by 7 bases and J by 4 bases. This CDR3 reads CSGTGEGTGELFF. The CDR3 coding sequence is TGCAGCGGGACAGGGGAAGGCACCGGGGAGCTGTTTTTT.

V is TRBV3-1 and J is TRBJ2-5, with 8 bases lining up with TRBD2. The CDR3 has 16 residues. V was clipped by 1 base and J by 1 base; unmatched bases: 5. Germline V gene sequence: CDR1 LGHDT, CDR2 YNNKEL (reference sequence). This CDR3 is CASSQGLLAAQETQYF. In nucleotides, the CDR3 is TGTGCCAGCAGCCAAGGCTTACTAGCGGCCCAAGAGACCCAGTACTTC.

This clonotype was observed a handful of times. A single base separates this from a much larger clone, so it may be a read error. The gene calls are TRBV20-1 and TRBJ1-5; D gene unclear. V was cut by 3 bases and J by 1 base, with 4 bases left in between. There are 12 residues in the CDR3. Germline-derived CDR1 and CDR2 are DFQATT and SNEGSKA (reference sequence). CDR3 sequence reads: CSASNSNQPQHF. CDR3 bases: TGCAGTGCTAGTAACAGCAATCAGCCCCAGCATTTT.

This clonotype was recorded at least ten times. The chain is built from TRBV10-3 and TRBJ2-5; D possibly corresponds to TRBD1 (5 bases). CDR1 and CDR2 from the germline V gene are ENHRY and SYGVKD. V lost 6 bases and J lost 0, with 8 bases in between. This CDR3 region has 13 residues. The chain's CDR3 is CAIRGQNQETQYF. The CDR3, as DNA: TGTGCCATCAGGGGGCAGAACCAAGAGACCCAGTACTTC.

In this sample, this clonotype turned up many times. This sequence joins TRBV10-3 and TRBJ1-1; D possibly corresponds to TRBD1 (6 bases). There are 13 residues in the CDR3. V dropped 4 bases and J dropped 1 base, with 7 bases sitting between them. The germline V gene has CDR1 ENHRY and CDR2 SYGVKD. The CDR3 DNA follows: TGTGCCATCAGTGGACAGGCGAACACTGAAGCTTTCTTT. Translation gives CAISGQANTEAFF.

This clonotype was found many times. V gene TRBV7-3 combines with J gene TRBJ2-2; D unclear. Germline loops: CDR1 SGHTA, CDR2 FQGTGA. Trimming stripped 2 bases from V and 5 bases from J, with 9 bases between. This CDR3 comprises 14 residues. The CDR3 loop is CASSLGPGTGELFF. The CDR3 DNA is TGTGCCAGCAGCTTAGGACCCGGTACCGGGGAGCTGTTTTTT.